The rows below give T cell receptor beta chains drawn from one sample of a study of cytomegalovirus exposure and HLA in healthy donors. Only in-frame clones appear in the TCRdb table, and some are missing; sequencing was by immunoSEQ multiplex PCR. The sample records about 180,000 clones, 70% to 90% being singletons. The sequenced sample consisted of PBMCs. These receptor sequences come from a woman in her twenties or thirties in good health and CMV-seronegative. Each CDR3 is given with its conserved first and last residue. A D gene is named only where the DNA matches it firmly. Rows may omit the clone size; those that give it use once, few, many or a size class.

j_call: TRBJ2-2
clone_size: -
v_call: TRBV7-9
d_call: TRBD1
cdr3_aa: CASIWTGGSTGELFF
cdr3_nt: TGTGCCAGCATTTGGACAGGGGGTTCGACCGGGGAGCTGTTTTTT

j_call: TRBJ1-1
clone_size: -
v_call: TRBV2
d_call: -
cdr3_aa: CASSVTGNAEAFF
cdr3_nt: TGTGCCAGCAGTGTCACAGGGAACGCTGAAGCTTTCTTT

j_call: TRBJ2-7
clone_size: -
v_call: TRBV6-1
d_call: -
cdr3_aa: CASSEPGDSYEQYF
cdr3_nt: TGTGCCAGCAGTGAACCAGGGGACTCCTACGAGCAGTACTTC

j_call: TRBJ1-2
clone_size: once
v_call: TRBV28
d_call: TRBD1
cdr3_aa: CASSSPGQSYGYTF
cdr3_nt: TGTGCCAGCAGTTCACCGGGACAGAGCTATGGCTACACCTTC

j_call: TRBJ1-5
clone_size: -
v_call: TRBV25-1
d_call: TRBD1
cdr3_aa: CASSDGTGGGNQPQHF
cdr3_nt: TGTGCCAGCAGTGACGGGACAGGGGGTGGAAATCAGCCCCAGCATTTT

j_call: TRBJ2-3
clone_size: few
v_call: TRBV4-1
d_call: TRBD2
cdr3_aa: CASSQDFRGVSTDTQYF
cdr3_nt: TGCGCCAGCAGCCAGGACTTTCGGGGGGTTAGCACAGATACGCAGTATTTT

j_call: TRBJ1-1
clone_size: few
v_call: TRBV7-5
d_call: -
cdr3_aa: CVRQGFEAFF
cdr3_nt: TGTGTCAGGCAGGGATTTGAAGCTTTCTTT

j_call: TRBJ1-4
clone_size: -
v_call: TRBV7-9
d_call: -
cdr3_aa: CSSSFGEGEKLFF
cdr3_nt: TGTTCCAGCAGCTTTGGTGAGGGAGAAAAACTGTTTTTT

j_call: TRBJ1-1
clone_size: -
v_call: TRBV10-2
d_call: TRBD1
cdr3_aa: CASRRQGSTEAFF
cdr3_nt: TGCGCCAGCAGAAGACAGGGTAGCACTGAAGCTTTCTTT

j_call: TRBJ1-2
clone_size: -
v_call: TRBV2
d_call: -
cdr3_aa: CASSGGEGLNYGYTF
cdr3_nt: TGTGCCAGCAGTGGGGGGGAGGGTTTAAACTATGGCTACACCTTC

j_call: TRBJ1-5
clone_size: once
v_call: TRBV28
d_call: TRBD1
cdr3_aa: CASSAGQGDNQPQHF
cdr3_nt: TGTGCCAGCAGCGCCGGACAGGGAGACAATCAGCCCCAGCATTTT

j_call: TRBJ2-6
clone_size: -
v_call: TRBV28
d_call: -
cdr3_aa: CASTEGGKRGANVLTF
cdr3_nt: TGTGCCAGCACCGAAGGAGGGAAGCGCGGGGCCAACGTCCTGACTTTC

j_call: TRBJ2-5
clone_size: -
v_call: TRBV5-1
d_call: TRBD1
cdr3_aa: CASSPPGGEETQYF
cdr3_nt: TGCGCCAGCAGTCCTCCAGGGGGCGAAGAGACCCAGTACTTC

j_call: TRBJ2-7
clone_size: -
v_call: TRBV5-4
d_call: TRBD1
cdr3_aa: CASSPSGDRGYEQYF
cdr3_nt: TGTGCCAGCAGCCCTTCAGGGGACAGGGGCTACGAGCAGTACTTC

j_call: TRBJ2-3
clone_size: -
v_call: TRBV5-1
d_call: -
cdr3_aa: CASSLDGRGTDTQYF
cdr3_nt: TGCGCCAGCAGCTTGGACGGGAGAGGCACAGATACGCAGTATTTT

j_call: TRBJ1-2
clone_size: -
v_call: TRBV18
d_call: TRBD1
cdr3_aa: CASSQPGDRVDLYGYTF
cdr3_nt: TGTGCCAGCTCACAACCGGGGGACAGGGTGGATCTCTATGGCTACACCTTC

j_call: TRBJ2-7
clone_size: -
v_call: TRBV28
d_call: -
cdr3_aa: CASSLMRGGFEQYF
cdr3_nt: TGTGCCAGCAGTTTAATGAGAGGGGGTTTCGAGCAGTACTTC

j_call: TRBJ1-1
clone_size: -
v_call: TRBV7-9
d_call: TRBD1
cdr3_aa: CASSLRDRGTEAFF
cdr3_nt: TGTGCCAGCAGCTTAAGGGACAGGGGGACTGAAGCTTTCTTT

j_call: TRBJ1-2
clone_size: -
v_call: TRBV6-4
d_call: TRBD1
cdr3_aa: CASSKSTGDYGYTF
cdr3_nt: TGTGCCAGCAGTAAGTCTACAGGGGACTATGGCTACACCTTC

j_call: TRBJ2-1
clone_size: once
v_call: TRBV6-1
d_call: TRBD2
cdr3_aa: CASSDRLAGNNEQFF
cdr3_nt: TGTGCCAGCAGTGATAGACTAGCGGGGAACAATGAGCAGTTCTTC

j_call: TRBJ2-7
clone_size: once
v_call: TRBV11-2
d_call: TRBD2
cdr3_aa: CASSFRPIRLAETYEQYF
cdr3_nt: TGTGCCAGCAGCTTCCGGCCAATACGGCTAGCGGAGACCTACGAGCAGTACTTC

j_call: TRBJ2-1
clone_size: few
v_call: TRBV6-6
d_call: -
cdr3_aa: CASSPFSEQFF
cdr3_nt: TGTGCCAGCAGCCCCTTTTCGGAGCAGTTCTTC

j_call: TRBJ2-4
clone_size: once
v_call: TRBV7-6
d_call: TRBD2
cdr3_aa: CASSGGLAGVSENIQYF
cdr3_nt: TGTGCCAGCAGCGGAGGACTAGCGGGAGTATCCGAAAACATTCAGTACTTC

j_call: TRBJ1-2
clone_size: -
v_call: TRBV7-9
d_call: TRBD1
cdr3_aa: CSSSWDRGEEGYTF
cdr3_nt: TGTTCCAGCAGCTGGGACAGGGGAGAAGAGGGCTACACCTTC

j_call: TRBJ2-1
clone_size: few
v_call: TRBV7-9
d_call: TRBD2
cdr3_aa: CARAAAGGQDEQFF
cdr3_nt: TGTGCCCGAGCGGCGGCGGGAGGGCAGGATGAGCAGTTCTTC

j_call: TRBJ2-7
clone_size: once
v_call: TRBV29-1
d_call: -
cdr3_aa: CSVGQTLPYEQYF
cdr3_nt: TGCAGCGTTGGTCAGACTCTACCCTACGAGCAGTACTTC

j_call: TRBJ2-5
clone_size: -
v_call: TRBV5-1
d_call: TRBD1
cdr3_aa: CASSLTGDIETQYF
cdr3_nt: TGCGCCAGCAGCCTGACAGGGGACATCGAGACCCAGTACTTC

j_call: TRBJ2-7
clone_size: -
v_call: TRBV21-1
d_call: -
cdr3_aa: CASSKSARQLARTSGGIRYEQYF
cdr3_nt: TGTGCCAGCAGCAAATCAGCACGACAGCTAGCCCGGACTAGCGGGGGCATTCGGTACGAGCAGTACTTC

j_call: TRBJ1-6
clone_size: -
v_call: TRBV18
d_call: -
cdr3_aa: CASSPTGTYNSPLHF
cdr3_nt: TGTGCCAGCTCACCTACCGGGACATATAATTCACCCCTCCACTTT

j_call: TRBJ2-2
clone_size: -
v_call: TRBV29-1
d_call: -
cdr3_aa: CSVSDSSTGELFF
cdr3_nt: TGCAGCGTTTCCGACAGCTCCACCGGGGAGCTGTTTTTT

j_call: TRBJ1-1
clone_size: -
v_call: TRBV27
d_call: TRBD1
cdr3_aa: CASSSTIGQGNTEAFF
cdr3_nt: TGTGCCAGCAGTTCCACAATCGGACAGGGTAACACTGAAGCTTTCTTT

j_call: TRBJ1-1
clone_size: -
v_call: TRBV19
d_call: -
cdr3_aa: CASSIFSLNTEAFF
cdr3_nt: TGTGCCAGTAGTATCTTTTCCCTGAACACTGAAGCTTTCTTT

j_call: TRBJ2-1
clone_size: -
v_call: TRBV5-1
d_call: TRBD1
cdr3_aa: CASSLIAGQGSNEQFF
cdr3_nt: TGCGCCAGCAGCTTGATAGCTGGACAGGGGAGTAATGAGCAGTTCTTC

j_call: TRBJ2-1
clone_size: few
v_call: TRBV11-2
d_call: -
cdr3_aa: CASSLVGGANEQFF
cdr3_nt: TGTGCCAGCAGCCTAGTGGGGGGGGCCAATGAGCAGTTCTTC

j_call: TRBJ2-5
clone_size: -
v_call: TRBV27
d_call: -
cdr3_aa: CASSSARTDQETQYF
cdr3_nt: TGTGCCAGCAGCTCGGCCCGGACAGACCAAGAGACCCAGTACTTC

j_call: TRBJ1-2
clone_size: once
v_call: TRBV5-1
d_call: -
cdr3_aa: CASSGGLTGNYGYTF
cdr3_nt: TGCGCCAGCAGCGGGGGCCTGACTGGAAACTATGGCTACACCTTC

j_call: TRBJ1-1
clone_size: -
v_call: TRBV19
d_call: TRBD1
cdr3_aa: CASTVGQGTGTEAFF
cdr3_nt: TGTGCCAGTACCGTTGGACAGGGGACGGGCACTGAAGCTTTCTTT

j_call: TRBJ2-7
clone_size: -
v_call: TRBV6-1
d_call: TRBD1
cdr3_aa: CASNPGQGTYEQYF
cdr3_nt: TGTGCCAGCAACCCGGGACAGGGGACCTACGAGCAGTACTTC

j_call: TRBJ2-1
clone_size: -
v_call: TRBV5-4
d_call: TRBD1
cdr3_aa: CASSLGGTGVRYEQFF
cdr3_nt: TGTGCCAGCAGCTTGGGGGGGACAGGAGTTAGGTATGAGCAGTTCTTC

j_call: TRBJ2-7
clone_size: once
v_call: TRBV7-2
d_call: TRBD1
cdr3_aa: CASGSGTGVSYEQYF
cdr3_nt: TGTGCCAGCGGGTCCGGGACAGGGGTTTCCTACGAGCAGTACTTC

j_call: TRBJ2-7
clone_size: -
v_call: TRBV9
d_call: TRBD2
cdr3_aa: CAILGLAGDEQYF
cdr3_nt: TGTGCCATCCTGGGACTAGCGGGAGACGAGCAGTACTTC

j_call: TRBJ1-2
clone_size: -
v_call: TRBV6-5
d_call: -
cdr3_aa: CASSRYRLGDYGYTF
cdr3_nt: TGTGCCAGCAGCCGATACCGTCTAGGGGACTATGGCTACACCTTC

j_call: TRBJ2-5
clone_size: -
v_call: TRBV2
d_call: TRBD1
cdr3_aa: CASSEQGEETQYF
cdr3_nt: TGTGCCAGCAGTGAACAGGGGGAAGAGACCCAGTACTTC

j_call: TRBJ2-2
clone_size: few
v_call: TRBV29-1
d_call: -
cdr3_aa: CSVATGTPNTGELFF
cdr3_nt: TGCAGCGTTGCGACCGGGACACCGAACACCGGGGAGCTGTTTTTT

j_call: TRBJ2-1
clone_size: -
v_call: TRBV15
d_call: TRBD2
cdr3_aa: CATSRGLAGFGQFF
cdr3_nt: TGTGCCACCAGCAGAGGACTAGCGGGATTCGGGCAGTTCTTC

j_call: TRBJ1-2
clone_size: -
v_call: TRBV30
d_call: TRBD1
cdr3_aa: CAWSNGQGATNYGYTF
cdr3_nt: TGTGCCTGGAGTAATGGGCAGGGGGCCACTAACTATGGCTACACCTTC

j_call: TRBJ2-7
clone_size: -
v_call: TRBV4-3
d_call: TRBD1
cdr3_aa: CASSQEDRGTYEQYF
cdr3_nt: TGCGCCAGCAGCCAAGAAGACAGGGGTACTTACGAGCAGTACTTC

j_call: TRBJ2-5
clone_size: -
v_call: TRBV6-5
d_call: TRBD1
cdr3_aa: CASSRDRGRQETQYF
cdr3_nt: TGTGCCAGCAGCCGGGACAGGGGGCGACAAGAGACCCAGTACTTC

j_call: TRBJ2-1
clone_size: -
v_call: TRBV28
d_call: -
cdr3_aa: CASSFRVGFYNEQFF
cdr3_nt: TGTGCCAGCAGTTTTCGCGTCGGGTTTTACAATGAGCAGTTCTTC